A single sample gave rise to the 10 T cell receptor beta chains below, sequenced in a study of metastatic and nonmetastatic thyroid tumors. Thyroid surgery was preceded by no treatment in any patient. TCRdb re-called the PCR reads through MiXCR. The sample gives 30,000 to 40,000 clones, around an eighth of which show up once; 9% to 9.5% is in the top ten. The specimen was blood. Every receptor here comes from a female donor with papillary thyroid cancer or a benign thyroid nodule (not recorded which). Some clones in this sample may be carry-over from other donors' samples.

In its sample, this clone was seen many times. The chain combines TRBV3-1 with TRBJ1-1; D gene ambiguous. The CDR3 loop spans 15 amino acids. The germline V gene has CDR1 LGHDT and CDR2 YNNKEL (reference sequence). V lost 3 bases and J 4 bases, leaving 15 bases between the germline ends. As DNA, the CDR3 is TGTGCCAGCAGCCAGCCGGACCCGGGTCGCACTGAAGCTTTCTTT. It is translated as CASSQPDPGRTEAFF.

CDR3 amino acids: CASSLGVPITDTQYF. DNA of the CDR3: TGTGCCAGCAGTTTAGGGGTCCCCATCACAGATACGCAGTATTTT. The chain has TRBV28 and TRBJ2-3; the D is unclear. CDR1 and CDR2 from the germline V gene are MDHEN and SYDVKM. The CDR3 contains 15 residues. Trimming pared 2 bases from V and 2 bases from J, leaving 11 bases between. Full variable domain (remainder filled in from reference TRBV28 and TRBJ2-3): DVKVTQSSRYLVKRTGEKVFLECVQDMDHENMFWYRQDPGLGLRLIYFSYDVKMKEKGDIPEGYSVSREKKERFSLILESASTNQTSMYLCASSLGVPITDTQYFGPGTRLTVL.

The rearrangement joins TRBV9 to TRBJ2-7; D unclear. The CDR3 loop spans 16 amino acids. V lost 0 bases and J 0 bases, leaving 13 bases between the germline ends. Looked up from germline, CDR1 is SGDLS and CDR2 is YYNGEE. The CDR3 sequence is CASSVESTAVSYEQYF. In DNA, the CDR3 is TGTGCCAGCAGCGTAGAGTCCACCGCTGTCTCCTACGAGCAGTACTTC.

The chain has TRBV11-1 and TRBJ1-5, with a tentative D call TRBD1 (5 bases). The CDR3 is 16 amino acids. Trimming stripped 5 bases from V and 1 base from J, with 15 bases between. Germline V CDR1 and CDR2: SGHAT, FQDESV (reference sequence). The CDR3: CASSPAGGISNQPQHF. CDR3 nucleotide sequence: TGTGCCAGCAGCCCCGCGGGGGGGATCAGCAATCAGCCCCAGCATTTT.

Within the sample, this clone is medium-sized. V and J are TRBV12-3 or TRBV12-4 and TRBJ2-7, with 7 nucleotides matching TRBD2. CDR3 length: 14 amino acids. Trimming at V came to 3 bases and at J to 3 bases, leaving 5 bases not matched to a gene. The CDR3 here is CASSLIRGDYEQYF. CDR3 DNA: TGTGCCAGCAGTTTGATCCGGGGGGACTACGAGCAGTACTTC.

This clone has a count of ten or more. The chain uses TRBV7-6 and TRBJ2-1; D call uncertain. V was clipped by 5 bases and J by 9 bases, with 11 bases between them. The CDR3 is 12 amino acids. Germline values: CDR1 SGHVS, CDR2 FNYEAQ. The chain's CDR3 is CASSQTPSEQFF. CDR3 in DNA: TGTGCCAGCAGCCAGACTCCCAGTGAGCAGTTCTTC.

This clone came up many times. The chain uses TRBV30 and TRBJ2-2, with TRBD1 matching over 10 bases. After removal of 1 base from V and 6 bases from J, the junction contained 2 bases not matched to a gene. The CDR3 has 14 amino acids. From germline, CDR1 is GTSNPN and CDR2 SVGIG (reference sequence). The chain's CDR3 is CAWSATGGPGELFF. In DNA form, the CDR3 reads TGTGCCTGGAGTGCGACAGGGGGCCCCGGGGAGCTGTTTTTT.

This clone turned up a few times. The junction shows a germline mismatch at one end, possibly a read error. The CDR3 DNA is TGTTCCATCACTGACAGTGTTAATCAGCCCCAGCATTTT. Amino acids: CSITDSVNQPQHF. The V and J genes are TRBV10-3 and TRBJ1-5; possible D gene TRBD1, 5 bases. Looked up from germline, CDR1 is ENHRY and CDR2 is SYGVKD. The CDR3 has 13 residues.

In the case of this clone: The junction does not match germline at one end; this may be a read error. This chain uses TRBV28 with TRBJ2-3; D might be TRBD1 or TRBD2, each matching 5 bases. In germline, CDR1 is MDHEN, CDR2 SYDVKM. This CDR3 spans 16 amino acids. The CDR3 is CASSFRTWELTDTKYF. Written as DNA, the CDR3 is TGTGCCAGCAGTTTTAGGACATGGGAGTTGACAGATACGAAGTATTTT.

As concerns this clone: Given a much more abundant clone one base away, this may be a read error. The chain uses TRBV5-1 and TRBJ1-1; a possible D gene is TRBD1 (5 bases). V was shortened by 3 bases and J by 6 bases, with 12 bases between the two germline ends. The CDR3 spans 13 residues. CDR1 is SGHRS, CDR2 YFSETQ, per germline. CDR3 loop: CASSWAGGAEAFF. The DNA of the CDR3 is TGCGCCAGCAGCTGGGCGGGAGGGGCTGAAGCTTTCTTT.